This paragraph covers one T cell receptor beta chain sequence. Sequencing was performed with immunoSEQ multiplex PCR; in TCRdb, only in-frame clones are kept and a portion is missing. The data show about 57,000 clones, 93% seen once. The data belong to a study of technical replicates of blood from several donors. Germline-derived CDR1 and CDR2 are SGHRS and YFSETQ. The CDR3 consists of 14 residues. Between the trimmed V and J ends, which lost 4 bases and 1 base, there was a span of 11 bases. The specimen sequenced was PBMCs. The clonotype originates from a human donor in good health. Some clones in this sample may be carry-over from other donors' samples. V and J are TRBV5-1 and TRBJ1-1; tentative D call: TRBD1 (5 bases). The CDR3 DNA reads TGCGCCAGCAGCCTTCCTGGGGCGAACACTGAAGCTTTCTTT. Amino acids: CASSLPGANTEAFF.